This T cell receptor (beta chain) derives from a study of blood T cells in healthy people across ages. The overall study: Per every two T cells, about one barcoded beta molecule was captured by template switching.

Study-level points and caveats: Higher naive T cell percentage went strongly together with higher TCR beta diversity.

Sample-barcoded 5' priming and a J-beta primer mix drove a second PCR of roughly 6 to 12 cycles. TCRdb analysed the 5' RACE reads with MiXCR anew, one entry per CDR3 protein. The sample records roughly 1.6 million distinct CDR3 sequences, 30% to 40% being singletons. Details on this clonotype: Its antigen is currently unknown.

This receptor was identified in a woman between 25 and 40 years old in good health. The sample was blood.

The CDR3 DNA sequence: TGTGCCACCAGCAGTGATGCGACAGGAAGGGTCTCAGATACGCAGCATTTT. Protein product: CATSSDATGRVSDTQHF. V usage is TRBV15 and J usage is TRBJ2-3, with a tentative D call TRBD1 (6 bases). The J call could be wrong; TRBJ1-5 is a better fit for the DNA end. The CDR3 sequence is 17 residues long. CDR1 and CDR2 from the germline V gene are LNHNV and YYDKDF (reference sequence).